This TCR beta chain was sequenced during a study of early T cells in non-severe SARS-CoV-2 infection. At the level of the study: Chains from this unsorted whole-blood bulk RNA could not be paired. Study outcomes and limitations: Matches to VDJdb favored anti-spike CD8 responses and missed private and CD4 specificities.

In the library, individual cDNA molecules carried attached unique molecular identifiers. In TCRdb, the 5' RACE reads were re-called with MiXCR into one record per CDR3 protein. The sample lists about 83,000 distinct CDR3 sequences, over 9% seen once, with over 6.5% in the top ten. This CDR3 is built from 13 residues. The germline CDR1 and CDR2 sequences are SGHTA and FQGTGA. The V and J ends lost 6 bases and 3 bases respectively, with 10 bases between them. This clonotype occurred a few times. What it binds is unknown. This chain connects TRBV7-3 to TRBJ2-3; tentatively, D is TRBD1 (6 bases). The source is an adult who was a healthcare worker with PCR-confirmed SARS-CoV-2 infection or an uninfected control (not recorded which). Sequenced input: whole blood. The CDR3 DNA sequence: TGTGCCAGCAGAGGACAGCTTACAGATACGCAGTATTTT. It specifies CASRGQLTDTQYF. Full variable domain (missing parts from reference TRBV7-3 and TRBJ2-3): GAGVSQTPSNKVTEKGKYVELRCDPISGHTALYWYRQSLGQGPEFLIYFQGTGAADDSGLPNDRFFAVRPEGSVSTLKIQRTERGDSAVYLCASRGQLTDTQYFGPGTRLTVL.